These T cell receptor beta chains were read from a single sample in a study of cytomegalovirus exposure and HLA in healthy donors. This table comes from immunoSEQ multiplex PCR, and its TCRdb copy is limited to in-frame clones, with some not included. The sample records fewer than 250,000 clones, about four fifths being singletons. The sample consisted of PBMCs. The receptors stem from a man aged 30 to 39 in good health and CMV-seronegative. The CDR3 runs from the conserved cysteine through the conserved F or W. Each record gives: V gene, J gene, clone size, D gene, CDR3 DNA, CDR3 protein. D genes are given only for firm matches. Rows give clone size only sometimes, using once, few, many, or a class for an expanded clone.

TRBV18	TRBJ1-2	NA	TRBD1	TGTGCCAGCTCACCACCGTTCCGGGACAGGGCGGACTATGGCTACACCTTC	CASSPPFRDRADYGYTF
TRBV7-9	TRBJ2-7	NA	NA	TGTGCCAGCAGCTTGATGTCTCTCGGGTCCAATTCTGAGCAGTACTTC	CASSLMSLGSNSEQYF
TRBV11-2	TRBJ2-7	NA	TRBD1	TGTGCCAGCGGTCGAGGGACAGGGTCCTACGAGCAGTACTTC	CASGRGTGSYEQYF
TRBV5-1	TRBJ1-2	NA	NA	TGCGCCAGCAGCTTGAAACCGGTAAATGGCTACACCTTC	CASSLKPVNGYTF
TRBV20-1	TRBJ2-1	NA	NA	TGCAGTGCTAGAGGGCCCAATGAGCAGTTCTTC	CSARGPNEQFF
TRBV2	TRBJ1-2	NA	TRBD1	TGTGCCAGCAGTGAGGGTGGGACAGGGCATGGCTACACCTTC	CASSEGGTGHGYTF
TRBV6-5	TRBJ1-4	once	TRBD1	TGTGCCAGCCGAAAGACAGGGGGGAATGAAAAACTGTTTTTT	CASRKTGGNEKLFF
TRBV2	TRBJ2-2	NA	NA	TGTGCCAGCAGTGAAGAACAGGCGAGGCGGACCGGGGAGCTGTTTTTT	CASSEEQARRTGELFF
TRBV9	TRBJ2-1	NA	TRBD1	TGTGCCAGCAGCGTAAGTACAGGGGCCCTGGATGAGCAGTTCTTC	CASSVSTGALDEQFF
TRBV29-1	TRBJ2-1	NA	TRBD2	TGCAGCGTTGGTAGCGGGGTTGGGAATGAGCAGTTCTTC	CSVGSGVGNEQFF
TRBV5-1	TRBJ1-4	NA	TRBD1	TGCGCCAGCAGCCCCGGGACAGGGGTCGAAAAACTGTTTTTT	CASSPGTGVEKLFF
TRBV28	TRBJ1-1	NA	NA	TGTGCCAGCAGTCCCTTGAGCAGGGTTGTTGAAGCTTTCTTT	CASSPLSRVVEAFF
TRBV7-9	TRBJ2-1	NA	TRBD1	TGTGCCAGCAGTCCCGGGACAGGGGCCTACAATGAGCAGTTCTTC	CASSPGTGAYNEQFF
TRBV7-9	TRBJ2-2	NA	TRBD2	TGTGCCAGCAGCCGAATAGCGGGGGCCAACACCGGGGAGCTGTTTTTT	CASSRIAGANTGELFF
TRBV27	TRBJ2-3	NA	NA	TGTGCCAGCAGCCATTTGGAGGGAGATACGCAGTATTTT	CASSHLEGDTQYF
TRBV6-1	TRBJ1-5	NA	NA	TGTGCCAGCAGTGAAGTGGCAAATCAGCCCCAGCATTTT	CASSEVANQPQHF
TRBV5-1	TRBJ2-5	NA	TRBD2	TGCGCCAGCAGCTTGGCCGGTGCGGGGGGGCCCCAGACCCAGTACTTC	CASSLAGAGGPQTQYF
TRBV6-5	TRBJ2-7	once	NA	TGTGCCAGCAGTTATAGTCAGGGGGGCTACGAGCAGTACTTC	CASSYSQGGYEQYF
TRBV9	TRBJ1-1	NA	NA	TGTGCCAGCAGCGTAGGGCCCTCTAGTACTGAAGCTTTCTTT	CASSVGPSSTEAFF
TRBV27	TRBJ1-5	NA	NA	TGTGCCAGCAGTTTAGGGGGGTATCAGCCCCAGCATTTT	CASSLGGYQPQHF
TRBV2	TRBJ1-1	NA	NA	TGTGCCAGCAGTGTTTGGGAGGGAAACACTGAAGCTTTCTTT	CASSVWEGNTEAFF
TRBV27	TRBJ1-2	NA	TRBD1	TGTGCCAGCAGTACAGGGGTGAATGGCTACACCTTC	CASSTGVNGYTF
TRBV29-1	TRBJ2-5	NA	TRBD1	TGCAGCGTTGGAGGGACAGCCCAAGAGACCCAGTACTTC	CSVGGTAQETQYF
TRBV5-4	TRBJ2-5	NA	TRBD1	TGTGCCAGCAGTCCGGACAGGGGCCAAGAGACCCAGTACTTC	CASSPDRGQETQYF
TRBV6-6	TRBJ1-2	NA	TRBD1	TGTGCCAGCAGTCCCGGACAGGGCCAAGGCTACACCTTC	CASSPGQGQGYTF
TRBV29-1	TRBJ2-5	NA	NA	TGCAGCGTTGAAGAGGCTAGGACAATTAAGGGCCAGTACTTC	CSVEEARTIKGQYF
TRBV9	TRBJ1-5	NA	NA	TGTGCCAGCAGCTCAACCGGTAATCAGCCCCAGCATTTT	CASSSTGNQPQHF
TRBV7-3	TRBJ1-2	NA	NA	TGTGCCAGCAGCTTCCCCTCGGGGTATGGCTACACCTTC	CASSFPSGYGYTF
TRBV5-4	TRBJ1-5	few	NA	TGTGCCAGCAGCTTGGATGACAGGCCCCAGCATTTT	CASSLDDRPQHF
TRBV6-1	TRBJ1-5	once	NA	TGTGCCAGCAGTGAGAACTTCTATAGCAATCAGCCCCAGCATTTT	CASSENFYSNQPQHF
TRBV7-3	TRBJ2-3	NA	TRBD2	TGTGCCAGCAGCTTAACCCCCCTAGGGCTAGCGGGGGGGCCTTTCGTCACAGATACGCAGTATTTT	CASSLTPLGLAGGPFVTDTQYF
TRBV6-1	TRBJ2-5	NA	TRBD2	TGTGCCAGCAGTGAAGCAGGAGCGGGGGTCCAAGAGACCCAGTACTTC	CASSEAGAGVQETQYF
TRBV11-1	TRBJ2-5	NA	NA	TGTGCCAGCAGCCCCCGTCCCCAGGAGACCCAGTACTTC	CASSPRPQETQYF
TRBV28	TRBJ1-2	NA	NA	TGTGCCAGCAGTTTAGCTTCAGGTTACTCCTATGGCTACACCTTC	CASSLASGYSYGYTF
TRBV5-1	TRBJ2-1	NA	TRBD2	TGCGCCAGCAGCCCGGGGGTGCGGGCGGGGGGGCGCGATGAGCAGTTCTTC	CASSPGVRAGGRDEQFF